The 11 T cell receptor beta chains listed next were all sequenced from one sample in a study of response to subunit inactivated influenza vaccine. Via MiXCR, TCRdb re-called the RT-PCR reads, giving one row per CDR3 protein. Here the sample spans approximately 700,000 distinct CDR3 sequences, about 15% being singletons. The sequences come from PBMCs from blood, collected about 12 days after vaccination. The receptors were gathered from a man aged 50 or older who received an inactivated influenza vaccine.

The rearrangement joins TRBV5-4 to TRBJ2-5; TRBD2 matches 11 bases. V lost 9 bases to trimming and J lost 5 bases; unmatched junction nucleotides: 6. CDR3 length equals 13 residues. Germline V lookup: CDR1 SGHNT, CDR2 YYREEE (reference sequence). CDR3 loop: CATSGRKSETQYF. In nucleotides, the CDR3 is TGTGCCACTAGCGGGAGGAAAAGTGAGACCCAGTACTTC.

This clonotype was seen a handful of times. The V gene is TRBV28, the J gene TRBJ2-1; TRBD2 agrees at 8 bases. The CDR3 has 16 amino acids. Germline V gene data show CDR1 as MDHEN and CDR2 as SYDVKM. V was pared by 2 bases and J by 10 bases, with 13 bases of the junction left unmatched. Here the CDR3 reads CASSLRPGLGEVEQFF. In DNA form, the CDR3 reads TGTGCCAGCAGTTTACGCCCGGGACTAGGTGAAGTGGAGCAGTTCTTC.

The table lists this clonotype with many counts. V gene TRBV13 combines with J gene TRBJ2-7, with TRBD2 matching 9 bases. J was trimmed by 0 bases and V by 0 bases; bases with no gene match: 6. The CDR3 totals 17 residues. CDR1 PRHDT and CDR2 FYEKMQ come from the germline V gene (reference sequence). CDR3 in amino acids: CASSLGRAGGSSYEQYF. CDR3 sequence (DNA): TGTGCCAGCAGCTTAGGCCGTGCGGGGGGGAGCTCCTACGAGCAGTACTTC.

V usage is TRBV12-3 or TRBV12-4 and J usage is TRBJ2-5, with 12 bases lining up with TRBD2. The CDR3 has 16 amino acids. V trimming: 6 bases; J trimming: 2 bases; junction bases outside the gene matches: 7. The CDR3 reads CASSSGLAGIQETQYF. The CDR3, as DNA: TGTGCCAGCAGCTCCGGACTAGCGGGGATACAAGAGACCCAGTACTTC.

V and J are TRBV7-2 and TRBJ1-2; tentatively, D is TRBD1 (6 bases). Trimming took 8 bases from V and 5 from J, leaving 15 bases between them. The germline V gene encodes CDR1 SGHTA and CDR2 FQGNSA. The length of the CDR3 is 13 residues. CDR3 in DNA: TGTGCCAGCGGGGGAAGCCAGGGGTATGGCTACACCTTC. As protein: CASGGSQGYGYTF.

Only a few counts were recorded for this clonotype. The gene calls are TRBV5-1 and TRBJ2-5, with TRBD1 identical over 7 bases. Unmatched junction bases numbered 8, after V lost 4 bases and J lost 5 bases. The germline V gene encodes CDR1 SGHRS and CDR2 YFSETQ. The CDR3 sequence is 14 residues long. CDR3 nucleotide sequence: TGCGCCAGCAGCCAGGGACAGCTGGGGGAGACCCAGTACTTC. Translated, it gives CASSQGQLGETQYF. Full variable domain (missing parts from reference TRBV5-1 and TRBJ2-5): KAGVTQTPRYLIKTRGQQVTLSCSPISGHRSVSWYQQTPGQGLQFLFEYFSETQRNKGNFPGRFSGRQFSNSRSEMNVSTLELGDSALYLCASSQGQLGETQYFGPGTRLLVL.

This clonotype appeared a few times. The chain recombines TRBV3-1 with TRBJ1-6; no definite D call. Germline assignment: CDR1 LGHDT and CDR2 YNNKEL (reference sequence). The ends were cut back, 3 bases at V and 1 base at J, with 7 bases in the middle. The CDR3 has 15 amino acids. The CDR3 DNA reads as TGTGCCAGCAGCCACGGGCCTTCCTATAATTCACCCCTCCACTTT. Translating it yields CASSHGPSYNSPLHF.

The chain has TRBV6-4 and TRBJ2-7, with D hard to call. This CDR3 has 14 residues. Germline V CDR1 and CDR2: MRHNA, SNTAGT. Trimming shortened V by 4 bases and J by 0 bases, and 10 bases separated the two germline ends. CDR3: CASSVSIGSYEQYF. Here the CDR3 DNA reads TGTGCCAGCAGTGTATCCATAGGCTCCTACGAGCAGTACTTC.

This clonotype was seen many times. CDR3 nucleotide sequence: TGTGCCAGCAGCCACAACGGACTGCCGTCTAATGAAAAACTGTTTTTT. Its translation is CASSHNGLPSNEKLFF. The rearrangement uses TRBV12-3 or TRBV12-4 and TRBJ1-4, with D unclear. The CDR3 has 16 amino acids. V was cut by 6 bases and J by 3 bases, with 17 bases left in between.

The J gene is TRBJ2-2, the V gene TRBV20-1, with D perhaps matching TRBD1 (5 bases). Germline assignment: CDR1 DFQATT and CDR2 SNEGSKA (reference sequence). Between the trimmed V and J ends, which lost 0 bases and 0 bases, there was a span of 11 bases. The CDR3 extends over 16 amino acids. DNA for the CDR3: TGCAGTGCTAGAGATCTAACAGGCTCGAACACCGGGGAGCTGTTTTTT. Its protein is CSARDLTGSNTGELFF.

V usage is TRBV20-1 and J usage is TRBJ2-3; D may be TRBD2 (7 bases). This CDR3 is 15 amino acids long. Germline CDR1 DFQATT, CDR2 SNEGSKA (reference sequence). Trimming cost V 3 bases and J 1 base, with 14 bases left between them. The CDR3 region is CSARLGGAGTDTQYF. CDR3 in DNA: TGCAGTGCTAGGTTAGGGGGGGCCGGCACAGATACGCAGTATTTT.